This is a list of T cell receptor beta chains from one sample in a study of T cells after yellow fever vaccination. TCRdb analysed the 5' RACE reads with MiXCR anew, one entry per CDR3 protein. The sample yields 300,000 to 350,000 distinct CDR3 sequences, around 3.9% seen once. The material was PBMCs, obtained 5 days after the yellow fever booster vaccination. Receptor source: a man aged 18 to 35 who received the YFV17D yellow fever vaccine. The CDR3 runs from the conserved cysteine through the conserved F or W. Each record gives: V gene, D gene, J gene, clone size, CDR3 protein, CDR3 DNA. D genes are given only for firm matches. Rows give clone size only sometimes, using once, few, many, or a class for an expanded clone.

TRBV7-2,NA,TRBJ2-1,few,CASSSSYEAEQFF,TGTGCCAGCAGCTCTTCCTATGAGGCGGAGCAGTTCTTC
TRBV9,NA,TRBJ2-7,many,CASSVGTDPYEQYF,TGTGCCAGCAGCGTAGGTACAGACCCCTACGAGCAGTACTTC
TRBV20-1,NA,TRBJ2-7,few,CSASAGTALSSYEQYF,TGCAGTGCGAGTGCCGGGACGGCGTTAAGCTCCTACGAGCAGTACTTC
TRBV5-1,NA,TRBJ1-2,many,CASSLLAANYGYTF,TGCGCCAGCAGCTTGTTGGCAGCTAACTATGGCTACACCTTC
TRBV6-5,NA,TRBJ2-1,NA,CASSYGQGNEQFF,TGTGCCAGCAGTTACGGGCAGGGGAATGAGCAGTTCTTC
TRBV7-2,NA,TRBJ1-5,NA,CASSPSPSGPQHF,TGTGCCAGCAGCCCATCTCCCTCGGGACCCCAGCATTTT
TRBV7-3,NA,TRBJ1-1,NA,CASSWGLLGSEAFF,TGTGCCAGCAGCTGGGGCCTTCTGGGATCTGAAGCTTTCTTT
TRBV3-1,NA,TRBJ2-1,many,CASSQGLSSYNEQFF,TGTGCCAGCAGCCAGGGACTTAGCTCCTACAATGAGCAGTTCTTC
TRBV6-1,TRBD1,TRBJ1-5,many,CASSDRGASNQPQHF,TGTGCCAGCAGCGACAGGGGGGCTAGCAATCAGCCCCAGCATTTT
TRBV11-3,NA,TRBJ1-1,few,CASSSRSDTEAFF,TGTGCCAGCAGCTCTAGGTCAGACACTGAAGCTTTCTTT
TRBV28,NA,TRBJ1-2,NA,CASSIPFGGAYGYTF,TGTGCCAGCAGCATCCCTTTTGGGGGGGCCTATGGCTACACCTTC
TRBV20-1,TRBD1,TRBJ2-3,few,CSAEGQGNADTQYF,TGCAGTGCAGAGGGACAGGGTAACGCAGATACGCAGTATTTT
TRBV3-1,NA,TRBJ2-2,many,CASSPQTRGLTGELFF,TGTGCCAGCAGCCCCCAGACACGGGGGCTCACCGGGGAGCTGTTTTTT
TRBV7-2,NA,TRBJ2-5,many,CASRQNYQETQYF,TGTGCCAGCAGGCAGAATTACCAAGAGACCCAGTACTTC
TRBV7-9,NA,TRBJ2-7,NA,CASSLDPVAGAEQYF,TGTGCCAGCAGCCTTGATCCCGTGGCCGGGGCCGAGCAGTACTTC
TRBV7-9,NA,TRBJ2-5,few,CASSFVQERRETQYF,TGTGCCAGCAGCTTTGTCCAGGAGCGAAGGGAGACCCAGTACTTC
TRBV6-5,NA,TRBJ1-1,many,CASSSGVEAFF,TGTGCCAGCAGTAGCGGGGTAGAAGCTTTCTTT
TRBV6-6,NA,TRBJ2-5,few,CASSYSQRIIPGEETQYF,TGTGCCAGCAGTTACTCCCAAAGAATAATCCCCGGTGAAGAGACCCAGTACTTC
TRBV6-5,TRBD1,TRBJ1-1,NA,CASSRRQGVLSEAFF,TGTGCCAGCAGTAGGCGACAGGGGGTTTTGAGTGAAGCTTTCTTT
TRBV7-2,NA,TRBJ2-1,many,CASTQTVVTLYNEQFF,TGTGCCAGCACCCAAACCGTGGTAACTCTCTACAATGAGCAGTTCTTC
TRBV29-1,NA,TRBJ1-1,few,CSVERFGGRGHEAFF,TGCAGCGTTGAGAGGTTTGGGGGGAGGGGTCATGAAGCTTTCTTT
TRBV24-1,TRBD1,TRBJ1-2,NA,CATSDPGQIYGYTF,TGTGCCACCAGTGACCCGGGACAGATTTATGGCTACACCTTC
TRBV29-1,NA,TRBJ2-2,once,CSVSDRFQTGELFF,TGCAGCGTCTCGGACAGATTTCAGACCGGGGAGCTGTTTTTT
TRBV12-3/TRBV12-4,TRBD1,TRBJ1-5,NA,CASSSWSGTGSRQPQHF,TGTGCCAGCAGTTCCTGGTCCGGGACAGGGTCGAGACAGCCCCAGCATTTT
TRBV9,TRBD2,TRBJ2-3,NA,CASSTGLAGGSSTDTQYF,TGTGCCAGCAGTACTGGGCTAGCGGGGGGAAGTAGCACAGATACGCAGTATTTT
TRBV2,TRBD2,TRBJ2-1,many,CASSEGLAGEQFF,TGTGCCAGCAGTGAAGGGCTAGCGGGGGAGCAGTTCTTC
TRBV4-1,TRBD1,TRBJ2-2,NA,CASSQGYPGTGNTGELFF,TGCGCCAGCAGCCAAGGGTATCCCGGGACAGGGAACACCGGGGAGCTGTTTTTT
TRBV7-9,NA,TRBJ1-1,NA,CASSSRLGDLPEAFF,TGTGCCAGCAGCTCACGACTAGGCGATCTCCCTGAAGCTTTCTTT
TRBV2,NA,TRBJ1-5,NA,CASGPPPGGQPQHF,TGTGCCAGCGGGCCTCCCCCAGGTGGCCAGCCCCAGCATTTT
TRBV7-2,NA,TRBJ1-6,few,CASSLGGAISPLHF,TGTGCCAGCAGCTTAGGGGGGGCGATTTCACCCCTCCACTTT
TRBV4-3,NA,TRBJ2-5,NA,CASSQKTKETQYF,TGCGCCAGCAGCCAAAAGACTAAAGAGACCCAGTACTTC
TRBV5-1,TRBD1,TRBJ2-1,NA,CASRYAGTAYNEQFF,TGCGCCAGCAGGTACGCCGGGACAGCCTACAATGAGCAGTTCTTC
TRBV18,TRBD2,TRBJ2-5,NA,CASSPPAGGIQETQYF,TGTGCCAGCTCACCACCCGCGGGGGGGATCCAAGAGACCCAGTACTTC
TRBV20-1,NA,TRBJ1-1,few,CSANRDPNTEAFF,TGCAGTGCTAACCGGGACCCGAACACTGAAGCTTTCTTT
TRBV5-4,NA,TRBJ2-3,few,CASSLVGLGESNTQYF,TGTGCCAGCAGCTTAGTAGGCTTGGGGGAATCGAATACGCAGTATTTT
TRBV7-2,TRBD2,TRBJ2-3,many,CASSWTSGGTDTQYF,TGTGCCAGCAGCTGGACTAGCGGGGGTACAGATACGCAGTATTTT
TRBV7-2,NA,TRBJ2-6,few,CASSSGLHLGANVLTF,TGTGCCAGCAGCTCGGGACTCCACCTTGGGGCCAACGTCCTGACTTTC
TRBV3-1,TRBD1,TRBJ2-5,NA,CASSLLGTAQETQYF,TGTGCCAGCAGCCTTCTCGGGACAGCCCAAGAGACCCAGTACTTC
TRBV20-1,NA,TRBJ1-1,NA,CSAPASRTEAFF,TGCAGTGCCCCCGCGTCTCGGACTGAAGCTTTCTTT
TRBV12-3/TRBV12-4,NA,TRBJ2-7,many,CASSLGNRDEQYF,TGTGCCAGCAGTTTAGGGAACAGGGACGAGCAGTACTTC
TRBV6-6,NA,TRBJ1-6,NA,CASSYRGGGNSPLHF,TGTGCCAGCAGTTACCGCGGGGGCGGAAATTCACCCCTCCACTTT
TRBV30,TRBD1,TRBJ2-5,few,CACTGGRETQYF,TGTGCCTGTACAGGGGGCCGGGAGACCCAGTACTTC
TRBV5-5,TRBD2,TRBJ2-3,many,CASSPSGGLDTQYF,TGTGCCAGCAGCCCTAGCGGGGGATTAGATACGCAGTATTTT
TRBV7-2,NA,TRBJ1-3,NA,CASSSIARVISGNTIYF,TGTGCCAGCAGCTCGATAGCGAGGGTAATCTCTGGAAACACCATATATTTT
TRBV10-3,TRBD2,TRBJ2-2,few,CAIRSLSGGGAGELFF,TGTGCCATCCGGAGCCTCAGCGGGGGTGGGGCCGGGGAGCTGTTTTTT
TRBV6-2/TRBV6-3,NA,TRBJ1-5,few,CASSYPSGTQPQHF,TGTGCCAGCAGTTACCCCTCGGGGACTCAGCCCCAGCATTTT
TRBV4-1,NA,TRBJ1-1,many,CASSPRALNTEAFF,TGCGCCAGCAGCCCACGCGCCTTGAACACTGAAGCTTTCTTT
TRBV4-1,NA,TRBJ2-3,many,CASSQDSGSTDTQYF,TGCGCCAGCAGCCAAGATTCCGGATCCACAGATACGCAGTATTTT
TRBV5-6,NA,TRBJ1-1,few,CASSYYLNTEAFF,TGTGCCAGCAGCTACTACCTGAACACTGAAGCTTTCTTT
TRBV12-3/TRBV12-4,NA,TRBJ2-5,NA,CASSFHGFGETQYF,TGTGCCAGCAGTTTTCACGGGTTTGGAGAGACCCAGTACTTC
TRBV10-3,NA,TRBJ2-5,few,CAINPGPQETQYF,TGTGCCATCAATCCGGGCCCCCAAGAGACCCAGTACTTC
TRBV4-3,NA,TRBJ2-5,NA,CASSQGQQETQYF,TGCGCCAGCAGCCAAGGACAGCAAGAGACCCAGTACTTC
TRBV7-9,NA,TRBJ1-4,many,CASSLAPENEKLFF,TGTGCCAGCAGCTTAGCGCCCGAGAATGAAAAACTGTTTTTT
TRBV9,NA,TRBJ1-3,NA,CASSGGRDTIYF,TGTGCCAGCAGCGGTGGTAGGGACACCATATATTTT
TRBV2,NA,TRBJ1-2,NA,CATSEANYGYTF,TGTGCCACCTCCGAAGCTAACTATGGCTACACCTTC